Included here is one T cell receptor beta chain sequence, with context. Per germline, CDR1 SGHDN and CDR2 FVKESK. CDR3 length: 16 amino acids. V dropped 5 bases and J dropped 1; count of bases not matched to a gene: 9. These data belong to a study of blood T cell repertoires in COVID-19. Background on the study: PBMCs, B-cell-depleted T cells, or T cells provided the cDNA or gDNA that made up the material.

Original data processing: Reference gene primers were amplified, and this amplification served to estimate nucleated cell counts. Profiled with immunoSEQ multiplex PCR; TCRdb holds only in-frame clones, not every one. The V and J calls and clone size come from that table; D and trimming were worked out from the DNA. The table lists more than 40,000 clones, 88% of them singletons. This receptor was taken from a man aged 45 to 65 with active COVID-19. The J gene is TRBJ2-3, the V gene TRBV14, with 7 bases identical to TRBD1. Input material: peripheral blood. CDR3 nucleotide sequence: TGTGCCAGCAGCGGACACAGGGGCTGGGGCACAGATACGCAGTATTTT. Encoded protein: CASSGHRGWGTDTQYF.